These 3 T cell receptor beta chains share one sample of origin, sequenced in a study of cytomegalovirus exposure and HLA in healthy donors. Vbeta (60) and Jbeta (13) primers were used in the PCR. Produced via immunoSEQ multiplex PCR; TCRdb's table is partial and in-frame only. Here the sample spans roughly 130,000 clones, 75% to 90% being singletons. The sequenced material came from PBMCs. The receptors come from a man aged 30 to 39 in good health and CMV-seronegative.

This chain uses TRBV19 with TRBJ1-4; D uncertain. This CDR3 has 14 amino acids. Trimming removed 6 bases from V and 0 bases from J, with 8 bases in between. The germline CDR1 and CDR2 sequences are LNHDA and SQIVND (reference sequence). In DNA, the CDR3 is TGTGCCAGTAGCCAACTAACAACTAATGAAAAACTGTTTTTT. This gives the protein CASSQLTTNEKLFF.

The gene calls are TRBV5-1 and TRBJ2-7; 8 bases line up with TRBD1. The CDR3 has 14 residues. The germline V gene encodes CDR1 SGHRS and CDR2 YFSETQ. J gave up 3 bases and V 5 bases, and 7 bases lay outside the gene matches. The CDR3 region is CASSSRGTGYEQYF. CDR3 nucleotide sequence: TGCGCCAGCAGTTCCCGCGGGACAGGCTACGAGCAGTACTTC. The full variable domain, completed using reference TRBV5-1 and TRBJ2-7, is KAGVTQTPRYLIKTRGQQVTLSCSPISGHRSVSWYQQTPGQGLQFLFEYFSETQRNKGNFPGRFSGRQFSNSRSEMNVSTLELGDSALYLCASSSRGTGYEQYFGPGTRLTVT.

The rearrangement links TRBV7-9 to TRBJ1-3; D possibly corresponds to TRBD1 (6 bases). Germline assignment: CDR1 SEHNR and CDR2 FQNEAQ (reference sequence). The CDR3 contains 15 residues. The V end was cut by 4 bases, the J end by 1 base, with 11 bases between. DNA for the CDR3: TGTGCCAGCAGCTCCTTCACAGGGTCTGGAAACACCATATATTTT. Amino acid sequence: CASSSFTGSGNTIYF.